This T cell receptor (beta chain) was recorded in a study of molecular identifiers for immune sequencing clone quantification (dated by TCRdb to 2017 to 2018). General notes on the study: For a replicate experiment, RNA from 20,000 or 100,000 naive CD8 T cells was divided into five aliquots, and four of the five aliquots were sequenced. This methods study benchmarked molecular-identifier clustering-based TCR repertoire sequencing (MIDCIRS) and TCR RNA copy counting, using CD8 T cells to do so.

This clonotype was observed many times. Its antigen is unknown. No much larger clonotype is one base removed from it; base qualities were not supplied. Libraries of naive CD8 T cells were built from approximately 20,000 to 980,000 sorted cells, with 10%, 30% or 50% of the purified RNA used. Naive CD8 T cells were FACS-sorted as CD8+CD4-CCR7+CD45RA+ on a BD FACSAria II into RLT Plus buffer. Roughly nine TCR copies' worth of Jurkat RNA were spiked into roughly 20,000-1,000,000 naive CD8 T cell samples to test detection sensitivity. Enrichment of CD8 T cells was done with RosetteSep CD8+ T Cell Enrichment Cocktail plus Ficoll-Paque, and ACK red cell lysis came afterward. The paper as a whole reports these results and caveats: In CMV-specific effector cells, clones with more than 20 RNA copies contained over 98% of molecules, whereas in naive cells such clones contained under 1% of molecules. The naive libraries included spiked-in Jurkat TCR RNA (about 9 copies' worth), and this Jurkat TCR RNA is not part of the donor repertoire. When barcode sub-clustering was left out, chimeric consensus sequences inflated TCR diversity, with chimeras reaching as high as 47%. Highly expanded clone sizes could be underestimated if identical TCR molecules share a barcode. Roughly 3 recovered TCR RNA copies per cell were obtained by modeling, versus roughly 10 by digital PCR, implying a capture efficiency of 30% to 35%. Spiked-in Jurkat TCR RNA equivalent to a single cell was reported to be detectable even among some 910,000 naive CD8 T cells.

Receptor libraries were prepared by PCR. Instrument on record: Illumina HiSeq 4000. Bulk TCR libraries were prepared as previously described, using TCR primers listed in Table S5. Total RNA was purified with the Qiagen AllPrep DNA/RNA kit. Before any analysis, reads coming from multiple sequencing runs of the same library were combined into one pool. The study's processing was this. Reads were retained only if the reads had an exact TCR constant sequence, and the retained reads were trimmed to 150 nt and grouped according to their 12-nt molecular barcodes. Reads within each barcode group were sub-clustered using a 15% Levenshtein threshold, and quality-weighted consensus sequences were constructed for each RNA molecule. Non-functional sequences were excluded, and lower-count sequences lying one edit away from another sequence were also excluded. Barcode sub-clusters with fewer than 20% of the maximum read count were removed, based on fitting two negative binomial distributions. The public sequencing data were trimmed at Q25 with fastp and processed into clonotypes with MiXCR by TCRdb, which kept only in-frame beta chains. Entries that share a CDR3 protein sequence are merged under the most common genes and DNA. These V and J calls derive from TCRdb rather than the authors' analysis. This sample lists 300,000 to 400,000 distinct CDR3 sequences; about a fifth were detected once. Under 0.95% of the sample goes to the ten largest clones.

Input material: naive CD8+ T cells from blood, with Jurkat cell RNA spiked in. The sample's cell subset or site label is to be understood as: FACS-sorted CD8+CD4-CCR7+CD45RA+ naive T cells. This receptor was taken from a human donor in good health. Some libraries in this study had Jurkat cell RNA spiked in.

The encoded CDR3 is CSVEELQFDYGYTF. The base sequence is TGCAGCGTTGAAGAACTCCAGTTCGACTATGGCTACACCTTC. The sequence is built from TRBV29-1 and TRBJ1-2; the D gene cannot be named for sure. V loses 0 bases of germline sequence and J loses 3 bases, and the interval between the two ends is 11 bases. The CDR3, from cysteine to phenylalanine, totals 14 residues. Left in the record is the CDR3 DNA by itself, 42 bases read in frame from the first base. The germline V gene provides CDR1 SQVTM and CDR2 ANQGSEA.